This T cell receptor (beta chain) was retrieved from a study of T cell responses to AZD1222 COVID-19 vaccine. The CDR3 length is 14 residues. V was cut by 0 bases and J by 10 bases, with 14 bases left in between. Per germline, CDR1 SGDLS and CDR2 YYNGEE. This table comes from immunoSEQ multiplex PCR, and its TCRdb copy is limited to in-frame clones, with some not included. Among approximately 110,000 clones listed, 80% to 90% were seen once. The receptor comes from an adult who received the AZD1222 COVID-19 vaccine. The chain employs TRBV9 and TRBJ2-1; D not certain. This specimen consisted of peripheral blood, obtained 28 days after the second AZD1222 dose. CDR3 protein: CASSVEVSGSEQFF. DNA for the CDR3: TGTGCCAGCAGCGTAGAGGTTAGTGGCAGCGAGCAGTTCTTC.